Each of the 32 T cell receptor beta chains below was sequenced from the same sample in a study of shared clonotypes between healthy human individuals. Terminally differentiated effector memory CD45RA+ cells were left out of the naive CD8 fraction, which was CD45RO-negative and positively selected for CCR7. Profiled with immunoSEQ multiplex PCR; TCRdb holds only in-frame clones, not every one. The data hold roughly 850,000 clones, with about 96% observed a single time. The material sequenced was naive CD8+ T cells sorted from blood. The receptor source for this set is a man in his thirties or forties in good health.

V is TRBV10-1 and J is TRBJ2-3; D may be TRBD2 (6 bases). V lost 2 bases to trimming and J lost 2 bases, with 14 bases between them. CDR1 is WNHNN, CDR2 SYGVQD, per germline (reference sequence). The CDR3 runs to 16 residues. CDR3 nucleotide sequence: TGCGCCAGCAGTGAGGTGGGCGGGAAGGACACAGATACGCAGTATTTT. Amino acid sequence: CASSEVGGKDTDTQYF.

The gene calls are TRBV27 and TRBJ2-7; 13 bases are a match to TRBD2. The ends lost 5 bases at V and 2 bases at J; junction bases unmatched: 6. Germline lookup yields CDR1 MNHEY and CDR2 SMNVEV (reference sequence). This CDR3 spans 16 amino acids. CDR3 sequence (DNA): TGTGCCAGCAGTAGCTGGGGGACTAGCGGGGCCTACGAGCAGTACTTC. The encoded protein is CASSSWGTSGAYEQYF.

This sequence joins TRBV9 and TRBJ2-3; 7 nucleotides line up with TRBD2. With 3 bases clipped from V and 4 bases from J, the junction kept 17 bases outside the gene matches. Germline loops: CDR1 SGDLS, CDR2 YYNGEE. The CDR3 consists of 18 residues. The CDR3 is CASSAGGLLGKRADTQYF. The CDR3 DNA sequence: TGTGCCAGCAGCGCGGGGGGACTACTGGGGAAAAGGGCAGATACGCAGTATTTT.

The table lists this clone with a count of one. The J gene is TRBJ2-1, the V gene TRBV9, with TRBD2 matching over 13 bases. Losses at the gene ends were 0 bases for V and 5 bases for J; bases not matched to a gene: 5. The V gene's germline CDR1 is SGDLS and CDR2 YYNGEE. The length of the CDR3 is 17 residues. The CDR3 loop is CASSVEGLAGPHNEQFF. The DNA for the CDR3 is TGTGCCAGCAGCGTAGAGGGACTAGCGGGACCCCACAATGAGCAGTTCTTC.

A word on this clone: The sample has other DNA sequences that encode this CDR3 too. The chain combines TRBV7-9 with TRBJ2-5; possible D gene TRBD2, 7 bases. The germline V gene encodes CDR1 SEHNR and CDR2 FQNEAQ (reference sequence). V was trimmed by 2 bases and J by 4 bases, leaving 8 bases between them. This CDR3 is built from 13 residues. This CDR3 is CASSLRGAETQYF. DNA for the CDR3: TGTGCCAGCAGCTTACGGGGGGCAGAGACCCAGTACTTC.

The chain recombines TRBV11-2 with TRBJ2-5; 12 bases align to TRBD1. The CDR3 totals 16 residues. V shed 3 bases and J 5 bases; nucleotides not matched to a gene: 7. CDR1 and CDR2 (germline): SGHAT, FQNNGV. The CDR3 region is CASSFGGTGGSETQYF. CDR3 coding DNA: TGTGCCAGCAGCTTTGGGGGGACAGGGGGCTCGGAGACCCAGTACTTC.

The chain links TRBV27 to TRBJ2-3; D is unresolved. The CDR3 contains 14 residues. The V gene lost 6 bases and the J gene lost 8 bases, with 18 bases spanning the gap. CDR1 and CDR2 from the germline V gene are MNHEY and SMNVEV (reference sequence). CDR3 nucleotides: TGTGCCAGCAGGTTAGGCCCGACCCCCAGTACGCAGTATTTT. It yields the protein CASRLGPTPSTQYF.

This chain joins TRBV19 and TRBJ2-1; 9 positions agree with TRBD2. The length of the CDR3 is 16 residues. In germline, CDR1 is LNHDA, CDR2 SQIVND (reference sequence). The V segment lost 5 bases and the J segment 4 bases; nucleotides outside the gene matches: 9. CDR3 loop: CASSVTRTSVYNEQFF. DNA for the CDR3: TGTGCCAGTAGTGTAACTCGGACTAGCGTATACAATGAGCAGTTCTTC.

The chain couples TRBV5-1 to TRBJ2-5; 9 bases are a match to TRBD2. V was pared by 0 bases and J by 1 base, with 1 base of the junction left unmatched. Germline lookup yields CDR1 SGHRS and CDR2 YFSETQ. This CDR3 is 15 amino acids long. Here the CDR3 DNA reads TGCGCCAGCAGCTTGGAGACTAGCGGCCAAGAGACCCAGTACTTC. It specifies CASSLETSGQETQYF.

The chain uses TRBV9 and TRBJ2-1, with D hard to call. This CDR3 has 15 amino acids. Germline values: CDR1 SGDLS, CDR2 YYNGEE. Trimming took off 4 bases at V and 1 base at J, with 12 bases between the two ends. CDR3 loop: CASSSSGNSYNEQFF. The CDR3 coding sequence is TGTGCCAGCAGCTCCTCCGGAAATTCCTACAATGAGCAGTTCTTC.

The rearrangement links TRBV4-1 to TRBJ1-1; no clear D. Trimming took off 3 bases at V and 1 base at J, with 9 bases between the two ends. There are 14 residues in the CDR3. Germline CDR1 MGHRA, CDR2 YSYEKL. The CDR3 DNA is TGCGCCAGCAGCCAGAATGACGGGAACACTGAAGCTTTCTTT. This translates into CASSQNDGNTEAFF.

The V call is TRBV27, the J call TRBJ2-7; the match to TRBD2 covers 9 bases. The V segment lost 6 bases and the J segment 2 bases; nucleotides outside the gene matches: 8. This CDR3 is 15 amino acids long. Germline assignment: CDR1 MNHEY and CDR2 SMNVEV (reference sequence). The CDR3 spells CASSPIGGRAYEQYF. The CDR3 region has the DNA TGTGCCAGCAGCCCAATTGGCGGGAGGGCCTACGAGCAGTACTTC.

The rearrangement uses TRBV9 and TRBJ2-7, with TRBD1 as a possible D gene (6 bases). Germline V lookup: CDR1 SGDLS, CDR2 YYNGEE. V lost 2 bases and J lost 3, with 15 bases in between. The CDR3 is made up of 15 amino acids. DNA of the CDR3: TGTGCCAGCAGCGTCAGCCAGGACAGTATCTACGAGCAGTACTTC. Amino acid sequence: CASSVSQDSIYEQYF.

V is TRBV7-9 and J is TRBJ2-1; no firm D call. From germline, CDR1 is SEHNR and CDR2 FQNEAQ (reference sequence). Deletions cut 2 bases from V and 4 bases from J, with 12 bases between. The CDR3 runs 15 residues. The CDR3 DNA sequence: TGTGCCAGCAGCTTAATTATCGCGTGGTACAATGAGCAGTTCTTC. This codes for CASSLIIAWYNEQFF.

This sequence joins TRBV30 and TRBJ1-1; D perhaps matches TRBD1 (6 bases). CDR1 and CDR2 (germline): GTSNPN, SVGIG (reference sequence). The CDR3 sequence is 13 residues long. V was pared by 7 bases and J by 1 base, with 13 bases between. CDR3 DNA: TGTGCCTTCAGAGGGGGGACGAACACTGAAGCTTTCTTT. Translating it yields CAFRGGTNTEAFF.

V usage is TRBV29-1 and J usage is TRBJ2-2, with D unresolved. The ends were cut back, 4 bases at V and 0 bases at J, with 9 bases in the middle. This CDR3 region has 14 residues. Germline values: CDR1 SQVTM, CDR2 ANQGSEA. The CDR3 DNA reads as TGCAGCGTTGTTTGGGGATCGAACACCGGGGAGCTGTTTTTT. Residues: CSVVWGSNTGELFF.

The V and J genes are TRBV25-1 and TRBJ2-1, with D hard to call. V lost 9 bases to trimming and J lost 1 base, with 10 bases between them. The CDR3 length is 13 residues. Germline assignment: CDR1 MGHDK and CDR2 SYGVNS. The chain's CDR3 is CASTVSSYNEQFF. The CDR3 region has the DNA TGTGCCAGTACCGTTAGTTCCTACAATGAGCAGTTCTTC.

A single count supports this clone. The V and J genes are TRBV6-1 and TRBJ2-7; maybe TRBD2 (5 bases). The germline V gene encodes CDR1 MNHNS and CDR2 SASEGT. V was pared by 3 bases and J by 2 bases, with 8 bases between. The CDR3 extends over 13 amino acids. DNA of the CDR3: TGTGCCAGCAGTGAGACTATAGCCTACGAGCAGTACTTC. Translated, it gives CASSETIAYEQYF.

The chain joins TRBV19 to TRBJ2-7; D is perhaps TRBD1 or TRBD2 (5 bases each). CDR1 is LNHDA and CDR2 is SQIVND in the germline V gene (reference sequence). The CDR3 is 15 residues long. The V end was cut by 5 bases, the J end by 3 bases, with 17 bases between. The chain's CDR3 is CASSYFGGEGYEQYF. The CDR3 DNA is TGTGCCAGTAGTTACTTTGGGGGTGAGGGCTACGAGCAGTACTTC.

The V gene is TRBV29-1, the J gene TRBJ2-1; D remains ambiguous. This CDR3 comprises 12 residues. Trimming removed 0 bases from V and 6 bases from J, with 6 bases in between. Germline V gives CDR1 SQVTM, CDR2 ANQGSEA. The CDR3 here is CSVEEVSNEQFF. The CDR3 region has the DNA TGCAGCGTTGAAGAGGTTAGCAATGAGCAGTTCTTC.

The rearrangement uses TRBV4-3 and TRBJ1-5; TRBD1 might be the D (5 bases). The CDR3 has 15 residues. V lost 0 bases and J lost 6, with 12 bases in between. Germline CDR1 and CDR2: LGHNA and YSLEER. The CDR3 loop reads CASSQDVGDSQPQHF. CDR3 DNA: TGCGCCAGCAGCCAAGATGTAGGGGATTCTCAGCCCCAGCATTTT.

This clone has a handful of counts. CDR3 nucleotide sequence: TGTGCCAGCAGACGGGCAGGACGAAACAATGAGCAGTTCTTC. As protein: CASRRAGRNNEQFF. The chain joins TRBV27 to TRBJ2-1; D is unresolved. The CDR3 covers 14 residues. Germline V CDR1 and CDR2: MNHEY, SMNVEV (reference sequence). Between the trimmed V and J ends, which lost 6 bases and 5 bases, there was a span of 14 bases.

The chain employs TRBV27 and TRBJ1-4, with D unclear. V lost 5 bases to trimming and J lost 1 base, with 14 bases between them. Germline assignment: CDR1 MNHEY and CDR2 SMNVEV (reference sequence). The CDR3 is 16 amino acids. The CDR3 sequence is CASSLKPQRTNEKLFF. CDR3 sequence (DNA): TGTGCCAGCAGTCTAAAACCACAGAGAACTAATGAAAAACTGTTTTTT.

This chain joins TRBV18 and TRBJ2-7; TRBD1 agrees at 8 bases. CDR1 and CDR2 (germline): KGHSH, LQKENI. V lost 3 bases to trimming and J lost 7 bases; unmatched junction nucleotides: 11. This CDR3 contains 15 residues. As DNA, the CDR3 is TGTGCCAGCTCACCGTCGACAGGGGATCTTGGAGAGCAGTACTTC. Protein sequence: CASSPSTGDLGEQYF.

The chain carries TRBV6-1 and TRBJ2-7; 9 nucleotides match TRBD2. The CDR3 runs to 14 residues. The trim removed 3 bases at V and 3 bases at J, leaving 3 bases unmatched. Germline CDR1 and CDR2: MNHNS and SASEGT. CDR3 nucleotide sequence: TGTGCCAGCAGTGAGCGGGAGGGCCTCTACGAGCAGTACTTC. Protein: CASSEREGLYEQYF.

The chain employs TRBV7-9 and TRBJ2-1, with TRBD2 matching over 14 bases. Germline loops: CDR1 SEHNR, CDR2 FQNEAQ (reference sequence). V shed 5 bases, J shed 4 bases, and the junction held 13 bases outside the gene matches. The CDR3 spans 19 residues. Written as DNA, the CDR3 is TGTGCCAGCAGCCACTTCCCCCGACTAGCGGGAGGGCCGTACAATGAGCAGTTCTTC. Translation: CASSHFPRLAGGPYNEQFF.

The rearrangement uses TRBV14 and TRBJ2-7; D is unresolved. Germline assignment: CDR1 SGHDN and CDR2 FVKESK. This CDR3 contains 11 residues. Trimming removed 1 base from V and 6 bases from J, with 4 bases in between. The CDR3 protein is CASSQASEQYF. In DNA form, the CDR3 reads TGTGCCAGCAGCCAAGCGAGCGAGCAGTACTTC.

The V call is TRBV25-1, the J call TRBJ1-1; tentatively, D is TRBD1 (5 bases). The CDR3 has 16 residues. V was cut by 2 bases and J by 0 bases, with 13 bases left in between. Germline CDR1 reads MGHDK; CDR2 reads SYGVNS. CDR3: CASSELSGGMNTEAFF. CDR3 nucleotide sequence: TGTGCCAGCAGTGAACTGTCTGGGGGAATGAACACTGAAGCTTTCTTT.

The table lists this clone with a few counts. Other DNA sequences in this specimen translate into the identical CDR3. The chain recombines TRBV4-1 with TRBJ2-1; TRBD2 is a possible D gene (5 bases). Germline loops: CDR1 MGHRA, CDR2 YSYEKL. V was shortened by 1 base and J by 1 base, with 5 bases between the two germline ends. This CDR3 comprises 14 residues. CDR3 DNA sequence: TGCGCCAGCAGCCAAGGAGGGTCCTACAATGAGCAGTTCTTC. It encodes CASSQGGSYNEQFF.

A word on this clone: The sample holds other DNA sequences that translate to the same CDR3. The chain employs TRBV7-9 and TRBJ2-1; D may match TRBD1 or TRBD2 (6 bases each). The CDR3 contains 12 residues. Between the trimmed V and J ends, which lost 5 bases and 8 bases, there was a span of 10 bases. The germline V gene encodes CDR1 SEHNR and CDR2 FQNEAQ (reference sequence). The CDR3 region has the DNA TGTGCCAGCAGCAGTAGGGGGGATGAGCAGTTCTTC. It translates to CASSSRGDEQFF.

The chain recombines TRBV7-9 with TRBJ2-7; 9 bases match TRBD1. From germline, CDR1 is SEHNR and CDR2 FQNEAQ (reference sequence). This CDR3 has 16 amino acids. Trimming removed 5 bases from V and 0 bases from J; junction bases left unmatched: 8. Here the CDR3 reads CASSPGTGQSSYEQYF. As DNA, the CDR3 is TGTGCCAGCAGCCCCGGGACAGGGCAGAGCTCCTACGAGCAGTACTTC. Looking up the rest from reference TRBV7-9 and TRBJ2-7 gives the full variable domain: DTGVSQNPRHKITKRGQNVTFRCDPISEHNRLYWYRQTLGQGPEFLTYFQNEAQLEKSRLLSDRFSAERPKGSFSTLEIQRTEQGDSAMYLCASSPGTGQSSYEQYFGPGTRLTVT.

This chain joins TRBV7-3 and TRBJ2-5; no firm D call. Between the trimmed V and J ends, which lost 5 bases and 2 bases, there was a span of 12 bases. The CDR3 loop spans 14 amino acids. Germline V gene lookup returns CDR1 SGHTA and CDR2 FQGTGA. CDR3: CASSPGIGQETQYF. The CDR3 nucleotides are TGTGCCAGCAGCCCTGGGATAGGGCAAGAGACCCAGTACTTC.